What follows describes a single TCR beta chain. The data stem from a study of Tregs in tolerant kidney transplant recipients. TCRdb's table, derived via immunoSEQ multiplex PCR, lists solely in-frame clones and lacks some. This sample has about 50,000 clones, with roughly nine tenths found just once. Recipients received nonmyeloablative bone marrow transplants from related graft donors, with transient mixed chimerism. The receptor comes from a human patient who received a combined kidney and bone marrow transplant. Some of the T cells may derive from the graft donor. This sample comprised CD8+ T cells from blood (PBMCs), obtained 12 months after the transplant.

CDR3 coding DNA: TGTGCCAGCTCACCACGACTAGCGGCAATTCCCTCCTACGAGCAGTACTTC. Protein product: CASSPRLAAIPSYEQYF. The chain employs TRBV18 and TRBJ2-7, with 9 bases fitting TRBD2. CDR3 length: 17 amino acids. Unmatched junction bases numbered 7, after V lost 1 base and J lost 0 bases. CDR1 is KGHSH and CDR2 is LQKENI in the germline V gene.